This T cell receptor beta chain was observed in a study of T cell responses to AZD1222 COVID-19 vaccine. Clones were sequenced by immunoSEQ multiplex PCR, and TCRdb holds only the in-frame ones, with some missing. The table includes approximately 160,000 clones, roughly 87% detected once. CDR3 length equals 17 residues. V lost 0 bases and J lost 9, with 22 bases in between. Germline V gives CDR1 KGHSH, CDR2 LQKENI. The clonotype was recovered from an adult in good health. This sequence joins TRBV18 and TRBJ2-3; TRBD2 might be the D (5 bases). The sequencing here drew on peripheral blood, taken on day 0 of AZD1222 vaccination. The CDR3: CASSPPLASREFETQYF. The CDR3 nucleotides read TGTGCCAGCTCACCACCATTGGCTAGCCGGGAATTTGAAACGCAGTATTTT. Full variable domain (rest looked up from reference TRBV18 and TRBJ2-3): NAGVMQNPRHLVRRRGQEARLRCSPMKGHSHVYWYRQLPEEGLKFMVYLQKENIIDESGMPKERFSAEFPKEGPSILRIQQVVRGDSAAYFCASSPPLASREFETQYFGPGTRLTVL.